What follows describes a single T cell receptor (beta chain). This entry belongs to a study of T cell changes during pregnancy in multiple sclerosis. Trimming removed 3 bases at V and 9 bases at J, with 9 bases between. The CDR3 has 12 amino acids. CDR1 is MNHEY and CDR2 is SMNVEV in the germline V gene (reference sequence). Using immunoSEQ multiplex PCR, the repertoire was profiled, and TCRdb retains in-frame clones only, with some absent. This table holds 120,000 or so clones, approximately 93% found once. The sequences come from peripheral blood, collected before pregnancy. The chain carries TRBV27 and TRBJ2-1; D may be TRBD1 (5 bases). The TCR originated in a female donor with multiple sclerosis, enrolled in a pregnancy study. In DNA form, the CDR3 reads TGTGCCAGCAGTTTTAAGGGGCTTGAGCAGTTCTTC. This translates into CASSFKGLEQFF.